The table lists the clone carrying this TCR beta chain with a few counts. The record originates from a study of control samples from healthy donors and cancer patients. Trimming left V 6 bases short and J 0 bases short, with 7 bases between. There are 13 residues in the CDR3. Assay: immunoSEQ multiplex PCR; the TCRdb copy retains only in-frame clones and omits some. The sample holds about 120,000 clones, about 89% seen once. Sequenced sample: blood. The source is a man in his fifties in good health. The chain links TRBV12-3 or TRBV12-4 to TRBJ2-3; D remains ambiguous. The CDR3: CASRKGSTDTQYF. The CDR3 nucleotides read TGTGCCAGCAGGAAAGGAAGCACAGATACGCAGTATTTT.